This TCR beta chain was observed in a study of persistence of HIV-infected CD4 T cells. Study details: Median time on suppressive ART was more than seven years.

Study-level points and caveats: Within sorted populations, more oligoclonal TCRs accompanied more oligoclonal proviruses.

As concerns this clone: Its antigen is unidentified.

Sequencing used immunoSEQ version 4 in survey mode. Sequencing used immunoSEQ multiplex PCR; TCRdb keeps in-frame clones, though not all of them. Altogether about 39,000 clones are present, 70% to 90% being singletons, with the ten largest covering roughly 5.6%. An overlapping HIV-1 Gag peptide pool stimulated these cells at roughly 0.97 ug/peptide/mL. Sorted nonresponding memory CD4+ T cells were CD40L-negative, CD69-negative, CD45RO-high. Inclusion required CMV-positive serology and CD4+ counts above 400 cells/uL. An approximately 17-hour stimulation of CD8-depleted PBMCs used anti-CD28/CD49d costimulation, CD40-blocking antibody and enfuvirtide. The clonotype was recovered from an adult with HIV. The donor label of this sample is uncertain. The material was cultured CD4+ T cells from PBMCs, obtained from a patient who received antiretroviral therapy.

The CDR3 DNA reads as TGTGCCAGCTCTATTCCCCGGCAGGGCGCCGAGCAGTACTTC. This codes for CASSIPRQGAEQYF. V is TRBV28 and J is TRBJ2-7; possible D gene TRBD1, 5 bases. The CDR3 contains 14 residues. In germline, CDR1 is MDHEN, CDR2 SYDVKM. V lost 8 bases and J 6 bases, leaving 20 bases between the germline ends.